Each of the 17 T cell receptor beta chains below was sequenced from the same sample in a study of blood T cell repertoires in COVID-19. The protocol was immunoSEQ multiplex PCR, while the TCRdb copy is restricted to in-frame clones and leaves out a portion. The data hold roughly 280,000 clones, with 85% to 90% observed a single time. Material for sequencing was PBMCs or T cells enriched from blood (not recorded which). The receptors come from a woman aged 60-75 years who had recovered from COVID-19.

The V gene is TRBV24-1, the J gene TRBJ1-1; TRBD1 might be the D (6 bases). Trimming left V 3 bases short and J 5 bases short, with 9 bases between. The CDR3 is 13 amino acids. Germline CDR1 reads KGHDR; CDR2 reads SFDVKD. CDR3 sequence: CATSDQGWTEAFF. The DNA of the CDR3 is TGTGCCACCAGTGATCAGGGGTGGACTGAAGCTTTCTTT.

This rearrangement joins TRBV28 to TRBJ2-1; D is undetermined. The CDR3 length is 13 residues. Germline CDR1 reads MDHEN; CDR2 reads SYDVKM. Trimming removed 6 bases from V and 9 bases from J, with 15 bases in between. CDR3 bases: TGTGCCAGCAGCTCAGGTCGACGTGGTGAGCAGTTCTTC. Residues: CASSSGRRGEQFF. Full variable domain (remainder filled in from reference TRBV28 and TRBJ2-1): DVKVTQSSRYLVKRTGEKVFLECVQDMDHENMFWYRQDPGLGLRLIYFSYDVKMKEKGDIPEGYSVSREKKERFSLILESASTNQTSMYLCASSSGRRGEQFFGPGTRLTVL.

Only one count was recorded for this clone. V is TRBV10-3 and J is TRBJ2-7; 10 bases agree with TRBD2. Per the germline V gene, CDR1 is ENHRY and CDR2 is SYGVKD. CDR3 size: 17 residues. Trimming cost V 3 bases and J 2 bases; bases outside gene matches: 10. CDR3 nucleotides: TGTGCCATCAGTGACCAAACCGGGACTAGCGTAGCCTACGAGCAGTACTTC. Amino acid sequence: CAISDQTGTSVAYEQYF.

The rearrangement joins TRBV7-9 to TRBJ2-1; TRBD1 aligns across 11 bases. Germline CDR1 and CDR2: SEHNR and FQNEAQ (reference sequence). Trimming took 4 bases from V and 7 from J; bases not matched to a gene: 6. The length of the CDR3 is 15 residues. Here the CDR3 DNA reads TGTGCCAGCAGCTCCGGACAGGGGGCGCGGAATGAGCAGTTCTTC. Its translation: CASSSGQGARNEQFF.

J is TRBJ2-6 and V is TRBV18; a possible D gene is TRBD1 (5 bases). Trimming stripped 3 bases from V and 2 bases from J, with 11 bases between. Germline lookup yields CDR1 KGHSH and CDR2 LQKENI. There are 16 residues in the CDR3. The CDR3 here is CASSPDRQPGANVLTF. DNA of the CDR3: TGTGCCAGCTCACCCGATCGACAGCCTGGGGCCAACGTCCTGACTTTC.

The genes are TRBV6-5 and TRBJ1-6, with a weak D call TRBD1 (5 bases). Germline-derived CDR1 and CDR2 are MNHEY and SVGAGI. This CDR3 contains 15 residues. The V gene lost 2 bases and the J gene lost 10 bases, with 15 bases spanning the gap. CDR3 nucleotide sequence: TGTGCCAGCAGTTACACACCGCAGGGTGGCTCACCCCTCCACTTT. Its translation: CASSYTPQGGSPLHF.

The rearrangement joins TRBV12-3 or TRBV12-4 to TRBJ2-4; D may be TRBD2 (6 bases). This CDR3 contains 13 residues. V lost 8 bases and J 9 bases, leaving 17 bases between the germline ends. CDR3 sequence: CASSSPQEGIQYF. The DNA of the CDR3 is TGTGCCAGCTCTTCCCCCCAGGAGGGCATTCAGTACTTC.

The V call is TRBV3-1 (or the pseudogene TRBV3-2), the J call TRBJ1-1, with TRBD1 as a possible D gene (6 bases). Germline loops: CDR1 LGHDT, CDR2 YNNKEL (reference sequence). Trimming removed 3 bases from V and 1 base from J, with 9 bases in between. The CDR3 has 14 amino acids. CDR3 coding DNA: TGTGCCAGCAGCCACAGACAGGCGAACACTGAAGCTTTCTTT. This sequence encodes CASSHRQANTEAFF.

A few counts support this clone. The chain employs TRBV5-1 and TRBJ2-1; D remains unclear. The germline gives CDR1 SGHRS, CDR2 YFSETQ. CDR3 size: 13 residues. Trimming took off 0 bases at V and 7 bases at J, with 8 bases between the two ends. Here the CDR3 DNA reads TGCGCCAGCAGCTTGGCCAGTACGAATGAGCAGTTCTTC. It yields the protein CASSLASTNEQFF.

The chain joins TRBV19 to TRBJ2-7; the match to TRBD2 covers 12 bases. Germline CDR1 is LNHDA and CDR2 is SQIVND (reference sequence). This CDR3 contains 15 residues. The ends lost 5 bases at V and 1 base at J; junction bases unmatched: 3. DNA for the CDR3: TGTGCCAGTAGTCTTACTAGCGGGGGGTCCTACGAGCAGTACTTC. Protein sequence: CASSLTSGGSYEQYF.

This sequence joins TRBV2 and TRBJ1-5; D unresolved. CDR1 and CDR2 (germline): SNHLY, FYNNEI. The ends were cut back, 6 bases at V and 7 bases at J, with 16 bases in the middle. There are 14 residues in the CDR3. DNA of the CDR3: TGTGCCAGCAGAGACTTTCCCCAGAAGCAGCCCCAGCATTTT. This encodes CASRDFPQKQPQHF.

A single count supports this clone. At the DNA level, this CDR3 is encoded by other sequences in the same sample as well. J is TRBJ1-1 and V is TRBV9, with D maybe TRBD1 (5 bases). The CDR3 loop spans 13 amino acids. Per the germline V gene, CDR1 is SGDLS and CDR2 is YYNGEE. The ends were cut back, 2 bases at V and 3 bases at J, with 8 bases in the middle. The chain's CDR3 is CASSVGGHTEAFF. CDR3 nucleotides: TGTGCCAGCAGCGTGGGGGGACACACTGAAGCTTTCTTT.

The chain recombines TRBV11-3 with TRBJ2-5; 13 bases agree with TRBD2. The CDR3 is 15 amino acids. Germline CDR1 and CDR2: SGHNT and YENEEA. After removal of 3 bases from V and 5 bases from J, the junction contained 3 bases not matched to a gene. The CDR3 loop reads CASSFRTSGGETQYF. The CDR3 region has the DNA TGTGCCAGCAGCTTCCGGACTAGCGGGGGTGAGACCCAGTACTTC.

The chain carries TRBV19 and TRBJ1-5; TRBD1 is a possible D gene (6 bases). V was cut by 5 bases and J by 7 bases, with 12 bases left in between. This CDR3 has 13 amino acids. From germline, CDR1 is LNHDA and CDR2 SQIVND (reference sequence). The CDR3 DNA sequence: TGTGCCAGTAGTTTTATCCAGGGGCAGCCCCAGCATTTT. Translating it yields CASSFIQGQPQHF.

The chain combines TRBV7-8 with TRBJ2-2; no firm D call. This CDR3 is built from 13 residues. The V gene's germline CDR1 is SGHVS and CDR2 FQNEAQ. The ends were cut back, 3 bases at V and 10 bases at J, with 12 bases in the middle. CDR3 sequence reads: CASSLRTPVELFF. Written as DNA, the CDR3 is TGTGCCAGCAGCTTGAGAACCCCGGTGGAGCTGTTTTTT.

The V and J genes are TRBV28 and TRBJ2-7, with unresolved D. The CDR3 has 13 amino acids. The V end lost 5 bases, the J end lost 2 bases, and 10 bases lay between the germline ends. The germline CDR1 and CDR2 sequences are MDHEN and SYDVKM. CDR3 sequence reads: CASSPPPAYEQYF. For the CDR3, the DNA is TGTGCCAGCAGTCCCCCCCCCGCCTACGAGCAGTACTTC.

The chain employs TRBV27 and TRBJ2-7; 10 bases fit TRBD2. V lost 6 bases, J lost 4 bases, and 9 bases stayed unmatched. The CDR3 loop spans 15 amino acids. From germline, CDR1 is MNHEY and CDR2 SMNVEV (reference sequence). The CDR3 is CASSQRAGGPYEQYF. In DNA, the CDR3 is TGTGCCAGCAGCCAAAGAGCGGGAGGGCCTTACGAGCAGTACTTC.